This TCR beta chain was recorded in a study of shared clonotypes between healthy human individuals. Around 220 ng DNA, tens of thousands of T cell genomes, went into each sorted-subset replicate PCR. Data came from immunoSEQ multiplex PCR; TCRdb stores just in-frame clones and leaves some out. The table records more than 2 million clones, 85% to 95% of them present only once. There are 13 residues in the CDR3. Germline-derived CDR1 and CDR2 are MRHNA and SNTAGT. V was pared by 1 base and J by 4 bases, with 6 bases between. The source of this sequence is a man aged 18 to 35 in good health. The chain has TRBV6-4 and TRBJ2-3; D not certain. The sequenced sample was naive CD4+ T cells sorted from blood. Subset denoted: CD45RA+ positively selected. CDR3 coding DNA: TGTGCCAGCAGTGACTTACGGTCAGATACGCAGTATTTT. The encoded protein is CASSDLRSDTQYF.